This T cell receptor (beta chain) is from a study of shared clonotypes between healthy human individuals. Study information: Each donor had three CD4 naive, three CD4 memory, two CD8 naive and one CD8 memory plate. Overall study findings and caveats: In several donors, around 5% of naive CD4 clonotypes appeared in common.

In regard to this clone: Antigen unknown.

Both subsets, CD45RA+ naive and CD45RA-negative memory, were split from the CD4+ cells. Genomic DNA (from each subset) was split evenly across several immunoSEQ plates. TCRdb's copy holds only in-frame clones and misses some; the assay was immunoSEQ multiplex PCR. The repertoire holds millions of clones, with over 85% as singletons. The CDR3 is 19 amino acids. The chain is built from TRBV21-1 and TRBJ2-4. TRBV21-1 is a listed pseudogene. The receptor's source is a man between 18 and 35 years old in good health. Some clones in this sample may be carry-over from other donors' samples. The sequencing sample was made of naive CD4+ T cells from PBMCs. Noted subset: CD45RA+ positively selected. CDR3 amino acids: CASSPEEKNAGLAKNIQYF. CDR3 nucleotide sequence: TGTGCCAGCAGCCCCGAGGAGAAGAACGCCGGGCTAGCCAAAAACATTCAGTACTTC.